The 20 T cell receptor beta chains in this list originate from one sample, sequenced in a study of blood T cell repertoires in COVID-19. Data came from immunoSEQ multiplex PCR; TCRdb stores just in-frame clones and leaves some out. Of about 120,000 clones listed, about four fifths are singletons. The sample was peripheral blood. All receptors derive from a human donor in a cohort sampled during active COVID-19.

V usage is TRBV4-3 and J usage is TRBJ1-2; 9 bases are shared with TRBD1. This CDR3 is 17 amino acids long. V shed 0 bases, J shed 5 bases, and the junction held 10 bases outside the gene matches. Germline V lookup: CDR1 LGHNA, CDR2 YSLEER. CDR3 nucleotides: TGCGCCAGCAGCCAAGAGCTAAGACAGGGGGGGGAGTATGGCTACACCTTC. Its translation: CASSQELRQGGEYGYTF.

The CDR3 DNA follows: TGTGCCACCAGGCTGCTACCCCTCGGCACAGATACGCAGTATTTT. It specifies CATRLLPLGTDTQYF. The chain couples TRBV15 to TRBJ2-3; no reliable D call. This CDR3 is built from 15 residues. CDR1 is LNHNV, CDR2 YYDKDF, per germline (reference sequence). Trimming cost V 6 bases and J 1 base, with 14 bases left between them.

This chain uses TRBV9 with TRBJ1-4; D perhaps matches TRBD1 (6 bases). Trimming stripped 0 bases from V and 0 bases from J, with 15 bases between. Germline values: CDR1 SGDLS, CDR2 YYNGEE. The CDR3 totals 18 residues. CDR3 amino acids: CASSVVLVGQTTNEKLFF. The CDR3 DNA follows: TGTGCCAGCAGCGTAGTTCTTGTCGGACAGACAACTAATGAAAAACTGTTTTTT. Based on the CDR3 plus reference TRBV9 and TRBJ1-4, the full variable domain is DSGVTQTPKHLITATGQRVTLRCSPRSGDLSVYWYQQSLDQGLQFLIQYYNGEERAKGNILERFSAQQFPDLHSELNLSSLELGDSALYFCASSVVLVGQTTNEKLFFGSGTQLSVL.

The CDR3 spells CAWRGGQAGISYEQYF. CDR3 coding DNA: TGTGCCTGGAGGGGGGGACAGGCCGGGATCAGCTACGAGCAGTACTTC. This chain links TRBV30 with TRBJ2-7, with 8 bases that match TRBD1. The germline V gene encodes CDR1 GTSNPN and CDR2 SVGIG (reference sequence). This CDR3 has 16 amino acids. Trimming at V came to 3 bases and at J to 3 bases, leaving 13 bases not matched to a gene.

About this clone: At one of its ends the junction is not consistent with the germline gene, which may arise from a read error. The chain uses TRBV30 and TRBJ2-3; D is perhaps TRBD1 (6 bases). The CDR3 has 12 residues. Germline V CDR1 and CDR2: GTSNPN, SVGIG (reference sequence). CDR3 DNA sequence: TGTGCCTGGAGTCTTCGGACAGACACGCAGTATTTT. Amino acid sequence: CAWSLRTDTQYF.

The chain carries TRBV7-6 and TRBJ2-3; 12 bases agree with TRBD2. J was trimmed by 4 bases and V by 5 bases; bases with no gene match: 7. The CDR3 is 16 amino acids. The V gene's germline CDR1 is SGHVS and CDR2 FNYEAQ. This CDR3 is CASSPPSGGAADTQYF. For the CDR3, the DNA is TGTGCCAGCAGCCCCCCTAGCGGGGGGGCTGCAGATACGCAGTATTTT.

The CDR3 region has the DNA TGTGCCAGCAGATCGGGGGGGGCCTACAATGAGCAGTTCTTC. It codes for CASRSGGAYNEQFF. The V call is TRBV7-9, the J call TRBJ2-1; 8 bases are shared with TRBD2. The CDR3 has 14 amino acids. Trimming removed 6 bases from V and 2 bases from J; junction bases left unmatched: 3. CDR1 is SEHNR and CDR2 is FQNEAQ in the germline V gene (reference sequence).

The chain links TRBV7-9 to TRBJ2-7; maybe TRBD1 (6 bases). The length of the CDR3 is 14 residues. V lost 4 bases and J 5 bases, leaving 15 bases between the germline ends. Germline loops: CDR1 SEHNR, CDR2 FQNEAQ (reference sequence). In DNA, the CDR3 is TGTGCCAGCAGCTCCCAGGGGACCCCCCACGAGCAGTACTTC. This codes for CASSSQGTPHEQYF. Full variable domain (outside the CDR3, taken from reference TRBV7-9 and TRBJ2-7): DTGVSQNPRHKITKRGQNVTFRCDPISEHNRLYWYRQTLGQGPEFLTYFQNEAQLEKSRLLSDRFSAERPKGSFSTLEIQRTEQGDSAMYLCASSSQGTPHEQYFGPGTRLTVT.

Concerning this clone: This specimen includes other DNA sequences encoding the same CDR3. The rearrangement joins TRBV6-2 or TRBV6-3 to TRBJ1-1, with D possibly being TRBD1 (6 bases). Trimming shortened V by 0 bases and J by 8 bases, and 16 bases separated the two germline ends. CDR1 is MNHEY, CDR2 SVGEGT, per germline. The CDR3 consists of 15 residues. The DNA for the CDR3 is TGTGCCAGCAGTTACTCCACCCAAACAGGGCCAGAAGCTTTCTTT. Its protein product is CASSYSTQTGPEAFF.

The genes are TRBV6-5 and TRBJ1-2, with D maybe TRBD1 (5 bases). This CDR3 is 12 amino acids long. The V gene lost 8 bases and the J gene lost 2 bases, with 9 bases spanning the gap. Germline CDR1 and CDR2: MNHEY and SVGAGI. In DNA form, the CDR3 reads TGTGCCAGCGCTAACAGGAACTATGGCTACACCTTC. It specifies CASANRNYGYTF.

The genes are TRBV7-2 and TRBJ2-5, with 8 bases matching TRBD2. The CDR3 covers 13 residues. Trimming at V came to 6 bases and at J to 6 bases, leaving 6 bases not matched to a gene. Germline V lookup: CDR1 SGHTA, CDR2 FQGNSA. CDR3 protein: CASRGSGMQTQYF. Here the CDR3 DNA reads TGTGCCAGCAGGGGTAGCGGGATGCAGACCCAGTACTTC.

The chain has TRBV28 and TRBJ1-5; TRBD1 is a possible D gene (5 bases). This CDR3 is built from 18 residues. Germline V gene lookup returns CDR1 MDHEN and CDR2 SYDVKM. Trimming removed 2 bases at V and 3 bases at J, with 20 bases between. The CDR3 loop reads CASSLGPTKMGPNQPQHF. CDR3 in DNA: TGTGCCAGCAGTTTAGGGCCTACGAAAATGGGGCCCAATCAGCCCCAGCATTTT.

This clone was counted between two and nine times. The rearrangement links TRBV7-9 to TRBJ2-2; possibly TRBD1 for D (6 bases). This CDR3 region has 15 residues. Germline lookup yields CDR1 SEHNR and CDR2 FQNEAQ (reference sequence). Trimming removed 1 base from V and 1 base from J, with 7 bases in between. DNA of the CDR3: TGTGCCAGCAGCTTAGGGGGGCTGAACACCGGGGAGCTGTTTTTT. Protein: CASSLGGLNTGELFF.

The chain is built from TRBV10-2 and TRBJ1-6; TRBD1 agrees at 8 bases. Germline CDR1 WSHSY, CDR2 SAAADI. The CDR3 sequence is 14 residues long. With V trimmed by 6 bases and J by 5 bases, 3 bases remained unmatched. The chain's CDR3 is CASRDRGNNSPLHF. CDR3 nucleotides: TGCGCCAGCAGAGACAGGGGTAATAATTCACCCCTCCACTTT.

The V gene is TRBV7-2, the J gene TRBJ2-6, with D maybe TRBD2 (5 bases). V lost 5 bases to trimming and J lost 0 bases, with 11 bases between them. The V gene's germline CDR1 is SGHTA and CDR2 FQGNSA. The CDR3 is 16 amino acids. The CDR3 loop reads CASSPGLYSGANVLTF. CDR3 DNA sequence: TGTGCCAGCAGCCCCGGACTTTACTCTGGGGCCAACGTCCTGACTTTC. The complete variable domain, with remaining parts taken from reference TRBV7-2 and TRBJ2-6, reads GAGVSQSPSNKVTEKGKDVELRCDPISGHTALYWYRQSLGQGLEFLIYFQGNSAPDKSGLPSDRFSAERTGGSVSTLTIQRTQQEDSAVYLCASSPGLYSGANVLTFGAGSRLTVL.

The V gene is TRBV19, the J gene TRBJ1-2, with 9 bases identical to TRBD1. The V gene's germline CDR1 is LNHDA and CDR2 SQIVND (reference sequence). V lost 6 bases and J lost 5; bases outside the gene matches: 13. This CDR3 region has 16 residues. Here the CDR3 reads CASSKDTGQGTYGYTF. The CDR3 nucleotides are TGTGCCAGTAGCAAAGACACTGGACAGGGGACTTATGGCTACACCTTC. Full variable domain (remainder filled in from reference TRBV19 and TRBJ1-2): DGGITQSPKYLFRKEGQNVTLSCEQNLNHDAMYWYRQDPGQGLRLIYYSQIVNDFQKGDIAEGYSVSREKKESFPLTVTSAQKNPTAFYLCASSKDTGQGTYGYTFGSGTRLTVV.

The gene calls are TRBV19 and TRBJ1-5; 9 positions agree with TRBD1. The CDR3 totals 13 residues. J gave up 5 bases and V 6 bases, and 2 bases lay outside the gene matches. Germline V lookup: CDR1 LNHDA, CDR2 SQIVND (reference sequence). The CDR3 nucleotides are TGTGCCAGTAGGGACAGGGGTTATCAGCCCCAGCATTTT. Its translation is CASRDRGYQPQHF. Combining the CDR3 with reference TRBV19 and TRBJ1-5 gives the whole variable domain DGGITQSPKYLFRKEGQNVTLSCEQNLNHDAMYWYRQDPGQGLRLIYYSQIVNDFQKGDIAEGYSVSREKKESFPLTVTSAQKNPTAFYLCASRDRGYQPQHFGDGTRLSIL.

The rearrangement links TRBV2 to TRBJ2-1; D may be TRBD2 (5 bases). The CDR3 sequence is 10 residues long. Germline V CDR1 and CDR2: SNHLY, FYNNEI. V lost 8 bases to trimming and J lost 11 bases, with 10 bases between them. CDR3 coding DNA: TGTGCCAGCGAGGGCCTCCAGCAGTTCTTC. Amino acids: CASEGLQQFF.

The CDR3 sequence: CASRLLAGTTDTQYF. The CDR3 coding sequence is TGTGCCAGCAGACTTCTAGCGGGGACCACAGATACGCAGTATTTT. The gene calls are TRBV5-5 and TRBJ2-3; 9 nucleotides agree with TRBD2. This CDR3 has 15 amino acids. V dropped 5 bases and J dropped 2; count of bases not matched to a gene: 6. The V gene's germline CDR1 is SGHKS and CDR2 YYEKEE (reference sequence). The entire variable domain, with the rest obtained from reference TRBV5-5 and TRBJ2-3, is as follows: DAGVTQSPTHLIKTRGQQVTLRCSPISGHKSVSWYQQVLGQGPQFIFQYYEKEERGRGNFPDRFSARQFPNYSSELNVNALLLGDSALYLCASRLLAGTTDTQYFGPGTRLTVL.

About this clone itself: Other nucleotide sequences from this sample produce the same CDR3. The chain has TRBV9 and TRBJ2-1; maybe TRBD2 (5 bases). This CDR3 region has 15 residues. Germline values: CDR1 SGDLS, CDR2 YYNGEE. V lost 4 bases and J lost 2, with 13 bases in between. CDR3 bases: TGTGCCAGCAGCTTAGACGTGGGAGCCTACAATGAGCAGTTCTTC. Its protein product is CASSLDVGAYNEQFF.